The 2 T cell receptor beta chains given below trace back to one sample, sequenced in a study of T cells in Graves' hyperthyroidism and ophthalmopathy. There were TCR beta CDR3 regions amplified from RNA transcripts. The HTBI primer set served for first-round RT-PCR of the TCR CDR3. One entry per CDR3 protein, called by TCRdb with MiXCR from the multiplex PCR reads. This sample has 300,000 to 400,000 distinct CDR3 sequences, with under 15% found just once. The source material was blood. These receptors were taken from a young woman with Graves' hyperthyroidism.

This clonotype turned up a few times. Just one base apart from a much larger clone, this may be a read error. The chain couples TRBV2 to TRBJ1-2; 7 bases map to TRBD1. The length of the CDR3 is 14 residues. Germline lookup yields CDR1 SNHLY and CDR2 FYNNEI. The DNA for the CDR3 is TGTGCCAGCAGCCTGACAGGGCGTCTTTATGGCTGCACCTTC. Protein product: CASSLTGRLYGCTF. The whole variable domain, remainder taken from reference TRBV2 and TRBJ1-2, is EPEVTQTPSHQVTQMGQEVILRCVPISNHLYFYWYRQILGQKVEFLVSFYNNEISEKSEIFDDQFSVERPDGSNFTLKIRSTKLEDSAMYFCASSLTGRLYGCTFGSGTRLTVV.

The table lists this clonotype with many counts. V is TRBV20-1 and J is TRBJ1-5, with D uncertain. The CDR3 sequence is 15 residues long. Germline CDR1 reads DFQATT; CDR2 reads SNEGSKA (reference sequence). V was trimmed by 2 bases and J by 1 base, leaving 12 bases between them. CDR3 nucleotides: TGCAGTGCTAGATGGAAGGCAGTAAGCAATCAGCCCCAGCATTTT. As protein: CSARWKAVSNQPQHF.